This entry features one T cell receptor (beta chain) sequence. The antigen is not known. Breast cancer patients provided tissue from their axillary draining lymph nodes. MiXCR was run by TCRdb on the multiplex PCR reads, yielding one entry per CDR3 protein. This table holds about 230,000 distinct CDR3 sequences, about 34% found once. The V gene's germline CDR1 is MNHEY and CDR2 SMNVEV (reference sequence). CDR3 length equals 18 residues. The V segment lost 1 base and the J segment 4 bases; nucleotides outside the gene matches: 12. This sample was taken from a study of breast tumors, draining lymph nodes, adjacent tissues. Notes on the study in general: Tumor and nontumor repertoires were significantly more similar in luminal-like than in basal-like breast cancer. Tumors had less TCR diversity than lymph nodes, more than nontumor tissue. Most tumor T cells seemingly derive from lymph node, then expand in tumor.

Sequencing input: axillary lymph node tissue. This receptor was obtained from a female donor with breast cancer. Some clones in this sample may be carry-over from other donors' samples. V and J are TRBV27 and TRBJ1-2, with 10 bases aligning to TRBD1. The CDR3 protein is CASSLWGQGKVRVYGYTF. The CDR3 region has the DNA TGTGCCAGCAGTTTATGGGGACAGGGGAAGGTAAGAGTCTATGGCTACACCTTC.